This T cell receptor beta chain stems from a study of regulatory T cells in long-lasting Graves disease. CDR1 is MNHEY, CDR2 SVGAGI, per germline. The V gene lost 4 bases and the J gene lost 2 bases, with 12 bases spanning the gap. The CDR3 runs to 14 residues. This clonotype appeared many times. Its antigen is not identified. This sample's time point: persistent/refractory GD, antithyroid drugs over 5 years with positive TRAb. Making the TCR library involved RNA that had been extracted from PBMCs. Investigators prepared the TCR beta libraries by applying iRepertoire HTBI primers and Arm-PCR of CDR3 regions. TCRdb recomputed calls from the multiplex PCR reads with MiXCR, one row per CDR3 protein. The sample shows fewer than 550,000 distinct CDR3 sequences, about a fifth of them seen only once. Findings and limits, study-wide: Investigators studied peripheral blood only, not thyroid tissue. TCR diversity was lower in persistent than newly diagnosed Graves' disease.

Specimen: peripheral blood mononuclear cells (PBMCs), collected when the disease was refractory, from a patient treated with antithyroid drugs. The chain couples TRBV6-5 to TRBJ2-7; possibly TRBD1 for D (6 bases). The clonotype was recovered from a female donor with Graves disease. The CDR3 region is CASSSRGLTYEQYF. CDR3 nucleotides: TGTGCCAGCAGTTCCAGGGGTCTTACCTACGAGCAGTACTTC.